The TCR beta chain under discussion was sequenced for a study of low-dose radiotherapy and immunotherapy resistance in tumors. Looking at the study overall: Individuals in Cohort 2 had 1 Gy per fraction every two weeks, adding up to 13 Gy over 26 weeks. Oral administration of aspirin 300 mg daily occurred for four cycles, commencing at cycle 1 day 1.

Time point described: before trial treatment. It was nivolumab, ipilimumab, aspirin, low-dose cyclophosphamide and low-dose radiotherapy that donors received. TRAV- and TRBV-specific primers were used for first-strand cDNA, which covered alpha and beta chains. Both a constant-region primer and a V-primer adapter served to amplify TCRs across roughly 22 PCR cycles. TCRdb re-called the reads through MiXCR, storing one row per CDR3 protein. The sample consists of more than 50,000 distinct CDR3 sequences, 26% of them appearing once. Per germline, CDR1 SGDLS and CDR2 YYNGEE. The CDR3 runs to 16 residues. V lost 0 bases, J lost 10 bases, and 10 bases stayed unmatched. The sample holds many counts of this clonotype.

The sample here was PBMCs, taken before treatment. This chain links TRBV9 with TRBJ2-1; 10 bases agree with TRBD2. This receptor was obtained from a male donor with rectosigmoid adenocarcinoma. In DNA form, the CDR3 reads TGTGCCAGCAGCGTAGATGTAGCGGGGGGCCACCAGGAGCAGTTCTTC. As protein: CASSVDVAGGHQEQFF.